The clone carrying this T cell receptor (beta chain) was recorded once. The sample belongs to a study of blood T cell repertoires in COVID-19. Study-level information: Sample material is recorded as cDNA or gDNA derived from T cells, B-cell-depleted T cells, or PBMCs.

Trimming removed 0 bases at V and 3 bases at J, with 9 bases between. This CDR3 is built from 14 residues. Germline CDR1 is MNHEY and CDR2 is SMNVEV (reference sequence). Authors' data handling: Reference gene primer amplification gave estimated nucleated cell counts. Profiling relied on immunoSEQ multiplex PCR, and the TCRdb table lists in-frame clones only, not all of them. V and J calls and clone size are given by that table; D and trimming were obtained from the DNA. The table has 23,000 or so clones, 89% seen once. This clonotype was obtained from a man in his 70s with acute or convalescent COVID-19. The rearrangement uses TRBV27 and TRBJ2-7; D is unresolved. The sequenced sample was peripheral blood. The CDR3 DNA reads as TGTGCCAGCAGTTTATCGCCAGGTTTCTACGAGCAGTACTTC. Its protein is CASSLSPGFYEQYF.